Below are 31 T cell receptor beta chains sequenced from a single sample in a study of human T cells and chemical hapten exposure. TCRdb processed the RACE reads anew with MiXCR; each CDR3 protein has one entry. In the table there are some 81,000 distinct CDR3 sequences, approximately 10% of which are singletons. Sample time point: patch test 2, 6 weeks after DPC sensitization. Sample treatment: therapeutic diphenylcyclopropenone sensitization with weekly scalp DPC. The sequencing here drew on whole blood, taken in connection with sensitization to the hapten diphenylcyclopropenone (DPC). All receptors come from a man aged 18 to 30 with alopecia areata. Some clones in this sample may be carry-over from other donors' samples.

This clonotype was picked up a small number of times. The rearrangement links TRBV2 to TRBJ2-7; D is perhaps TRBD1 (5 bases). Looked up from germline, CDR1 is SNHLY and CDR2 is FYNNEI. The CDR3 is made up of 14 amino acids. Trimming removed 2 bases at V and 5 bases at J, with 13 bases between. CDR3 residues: CASSELQGPHEQYF. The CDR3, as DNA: TGTGCCAGCAGTGAATTGCAGGGTCCCCACGAGCAGTACTTC.

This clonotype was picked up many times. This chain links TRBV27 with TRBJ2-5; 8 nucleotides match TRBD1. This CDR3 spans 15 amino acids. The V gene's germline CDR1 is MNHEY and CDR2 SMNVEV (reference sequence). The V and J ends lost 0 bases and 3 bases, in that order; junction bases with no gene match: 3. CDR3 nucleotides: TGTGCCAGCAGTTTATCGGGGGACAGGAAAGAGACCCAGTACTTC. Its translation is CASSLSGDRKETQYF.

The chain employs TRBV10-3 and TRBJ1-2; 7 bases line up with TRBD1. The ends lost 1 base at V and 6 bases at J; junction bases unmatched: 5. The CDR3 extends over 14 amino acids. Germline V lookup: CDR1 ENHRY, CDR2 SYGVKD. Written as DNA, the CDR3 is TGTGCCATCAGTGAGTACACACAGGGGAATGGCTACACCTTC. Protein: CAISEYTQGNGYTF.

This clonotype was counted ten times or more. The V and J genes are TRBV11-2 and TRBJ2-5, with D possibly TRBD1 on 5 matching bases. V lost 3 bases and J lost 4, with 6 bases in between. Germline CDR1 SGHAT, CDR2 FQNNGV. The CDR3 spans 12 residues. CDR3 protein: CASSLGRETQYF. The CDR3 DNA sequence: TGTGCCAGCAGCTTGGGGCGAGAGACCCAGTACTTC.

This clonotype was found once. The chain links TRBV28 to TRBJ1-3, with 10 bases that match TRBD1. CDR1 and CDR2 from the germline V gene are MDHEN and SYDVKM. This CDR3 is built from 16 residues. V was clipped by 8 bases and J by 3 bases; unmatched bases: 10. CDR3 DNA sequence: TGTGCCAGCGCCAGCGGGACAGGGGCTTTTGGAAACACCATATATTTT. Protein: CASASGTGAFGNTIYF. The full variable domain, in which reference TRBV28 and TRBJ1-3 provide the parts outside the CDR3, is DVKVTQSSRYLVKRTGEKVFLECVQDMDHENMFWYRQDPGLGLRLIYFSYDVKMKEKGDIPEGYSVSREKKERFSLILESASTNQTSMYLCASASGTGAFGNTIYFGEGSWLTVV.

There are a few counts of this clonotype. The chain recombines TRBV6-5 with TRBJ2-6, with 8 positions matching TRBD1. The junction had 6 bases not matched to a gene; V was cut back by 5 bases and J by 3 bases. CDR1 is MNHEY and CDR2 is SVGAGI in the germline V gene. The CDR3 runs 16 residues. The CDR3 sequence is CASSTGQDVGANVLTF. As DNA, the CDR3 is TGTGCCAGCAGTACGGGACAGGATGTTGGGGCCAACGTCCTGACTTTC.

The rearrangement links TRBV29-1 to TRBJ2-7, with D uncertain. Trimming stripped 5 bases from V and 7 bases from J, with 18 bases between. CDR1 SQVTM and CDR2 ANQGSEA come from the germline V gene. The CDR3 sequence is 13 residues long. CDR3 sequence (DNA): TGCAGCGTTACCGACCCCGTTGTTAAGGAGCAGTACTTC. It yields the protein CSVTDPVVKEQYF.

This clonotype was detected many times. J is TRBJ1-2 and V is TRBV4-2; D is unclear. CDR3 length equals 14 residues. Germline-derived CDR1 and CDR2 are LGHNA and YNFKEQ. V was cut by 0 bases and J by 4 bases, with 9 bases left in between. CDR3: CASSQEGSGYGYTF. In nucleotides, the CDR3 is TGTGCCAGCAGCCAAGAGGGGAGTGGCTATGGCTACACCTTC.

Here the CDR3 DNA reads TGTGCCAGCAGCCTGCGGGACAGGGCTTATTCACCCCTCCACTTT. As protein: CASSLRDRAYSPLHF. The J gene is TRBJ1-6, the V gene TRBV7-2, with 9 bases fitting TRBD1. This CDR3 is built from 15 residues. The ends lost 5 bases at V and 8 bases at J; junction bases unmatched: 7. The V gene's germline CDR1 is SGHTA and CDR2 FQGNSA.

The CDR3 coding sequence is TGTGCCAGCAGCCAGGACAGGGGGGTTTTGAGCAATCAGCCCCAGCATTTT. Residues: CASSQDRGVLSNQPQHF. The chain employs TRBV6-2 or TRBV6-3 and TRBJ1-5, with 10 bases lining up with TRBD1. This CDR3 contains 17 residues. The germline V gene encodes CDR1 MNHEY and CDR2 SVGEGT. V shed 6 bases, J shed 1 base, and the junction held 9 bases outside the gene matches.

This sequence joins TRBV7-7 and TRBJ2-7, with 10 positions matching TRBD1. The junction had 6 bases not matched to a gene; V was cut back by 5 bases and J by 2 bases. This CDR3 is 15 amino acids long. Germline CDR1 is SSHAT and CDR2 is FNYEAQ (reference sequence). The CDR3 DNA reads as TGTGCCAGCAGCCCCGGGACAGGGGCGACCTACGAGCAGTACTTC. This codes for CASSPGTGATYEQYF.

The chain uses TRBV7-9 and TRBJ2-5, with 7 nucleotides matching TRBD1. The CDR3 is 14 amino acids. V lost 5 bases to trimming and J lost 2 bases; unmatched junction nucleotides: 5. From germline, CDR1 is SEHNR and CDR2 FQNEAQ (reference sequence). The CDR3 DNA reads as TGTGCCAGCAGCCTTGGACAGGATCAAGAGACCCAGTACTTC. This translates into CASSLGQDQETQYF.

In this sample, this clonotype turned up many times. Here the CDR3 reads CASSYFPRGPGKGYTF. As DNA, the CDR3 is TGTGCCAGCAGTTACTTTCCGCGTGGGCCGGGAAAGGGCTACACCTTC. The chain joins TRBV6-6 to TRBJ1-2, with D unclear. V dropped 1 base and J dropped 8 bases, with 20 bases sitting between them. In germline, CDR1 is MNHNY, CDR2 SVGAGI (reference sequence). This CDR3 comprises 16 residues.

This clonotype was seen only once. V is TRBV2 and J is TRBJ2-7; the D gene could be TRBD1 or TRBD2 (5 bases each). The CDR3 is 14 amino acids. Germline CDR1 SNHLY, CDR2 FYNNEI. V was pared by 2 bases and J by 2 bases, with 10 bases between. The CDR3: CASSEPRGAYEQYF. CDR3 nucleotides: TGTGCCAGCAGTGAACCGCGAGGGGCCTACGAGCAGTACTTC.

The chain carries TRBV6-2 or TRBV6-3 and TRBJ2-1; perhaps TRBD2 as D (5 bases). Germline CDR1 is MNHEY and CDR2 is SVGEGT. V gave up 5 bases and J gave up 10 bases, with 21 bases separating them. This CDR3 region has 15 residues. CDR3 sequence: CASSVTRIRTGEQFF. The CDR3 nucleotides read TGTGCCAGCAGTGTTACTAGAATCCGTACCGGGGAGCAGTTCTTC.

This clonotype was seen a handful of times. The CDR3 region has the DNA TGCGCCAGCAGTCATGGGATCTTCTACGAGCAGTACTTC. Amino acid sequence: CASSHGIFYEQYF. This rearrangement joins TRBV23-1 to TRBJ2-7; D uncertain. TRBV23-1 is placed among ORFs of uncertain function. The CDR3 has 13 amino acids. The V gene lost 3 bases and the J gene lost 3 bases, with 9 bases spanning the gap.

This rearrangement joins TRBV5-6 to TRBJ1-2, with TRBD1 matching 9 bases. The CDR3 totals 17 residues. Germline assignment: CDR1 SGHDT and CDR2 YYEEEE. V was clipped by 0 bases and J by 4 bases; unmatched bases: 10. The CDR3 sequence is CASSLGQYRGRSYGYTF. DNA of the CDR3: TGTGCCAGCAGCTTGGGGCAATACAGGGGGCGAAGCTATGGCTACACCTTC.

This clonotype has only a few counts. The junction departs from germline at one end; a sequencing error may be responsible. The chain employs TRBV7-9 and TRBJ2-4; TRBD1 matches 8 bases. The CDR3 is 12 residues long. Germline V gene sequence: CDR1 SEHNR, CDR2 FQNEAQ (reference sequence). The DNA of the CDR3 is TGTGCCAGCAGCACCCGGGACAGGAATTTAGACTTC. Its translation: CASSTRDRNLDF.

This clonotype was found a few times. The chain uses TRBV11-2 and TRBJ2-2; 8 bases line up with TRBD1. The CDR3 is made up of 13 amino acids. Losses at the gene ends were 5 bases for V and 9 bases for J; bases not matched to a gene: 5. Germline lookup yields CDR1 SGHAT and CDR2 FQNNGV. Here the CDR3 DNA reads TGTGCCAGCAGCAAAGCAGGGGGCAGGGAGCTGTTTTTT. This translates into CASSKAGGRELFF.

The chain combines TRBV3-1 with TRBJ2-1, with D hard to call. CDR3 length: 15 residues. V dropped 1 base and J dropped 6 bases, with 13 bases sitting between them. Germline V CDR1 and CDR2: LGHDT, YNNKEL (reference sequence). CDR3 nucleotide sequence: TGTGCCAGCAGCCAAGGAGACTCATCTTTCAATGAGCAGTTCTTC. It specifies CASSQGDSSFNEQFF.

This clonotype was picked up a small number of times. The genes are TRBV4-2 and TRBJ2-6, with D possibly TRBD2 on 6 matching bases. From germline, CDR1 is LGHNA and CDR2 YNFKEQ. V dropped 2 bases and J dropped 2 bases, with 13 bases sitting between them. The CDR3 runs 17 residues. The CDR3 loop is CASSQFASATGANVLTF. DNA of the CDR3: TGTGCCAGCAGCCAATTCGCTAGCGCAACTGGGGCCAACGTCCTGACTTTC.

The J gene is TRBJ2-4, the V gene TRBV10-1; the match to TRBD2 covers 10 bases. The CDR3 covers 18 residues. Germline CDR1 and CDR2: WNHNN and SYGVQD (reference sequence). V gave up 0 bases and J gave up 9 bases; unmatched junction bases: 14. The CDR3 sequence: CASSESSLAGAHGGIQYF. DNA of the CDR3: TGCGCCAGCAGTGAGTCGAGTCTAGCGGGGGCCCACGGGGGCATTCAGTACTTC.

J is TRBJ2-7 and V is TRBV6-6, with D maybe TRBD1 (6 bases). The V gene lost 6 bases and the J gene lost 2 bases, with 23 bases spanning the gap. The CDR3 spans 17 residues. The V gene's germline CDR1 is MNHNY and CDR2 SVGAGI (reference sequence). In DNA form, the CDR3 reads TGTGCCAGCAGCCCCGACAGGCTGAAAGGCTCTCCCTACGAGCAGTACGTC. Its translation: CASSPDRLKGSPYEQYV.

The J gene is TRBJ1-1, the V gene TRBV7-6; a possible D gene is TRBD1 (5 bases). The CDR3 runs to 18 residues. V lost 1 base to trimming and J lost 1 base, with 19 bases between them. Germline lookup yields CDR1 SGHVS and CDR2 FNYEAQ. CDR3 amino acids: CASSLGGRGRPPNTEAFF. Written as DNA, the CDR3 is TGTGCCAGCAGCTTAGGGGGTAGGGGCCGTCCCCCGAACACTGAAGCTTTCTTT.

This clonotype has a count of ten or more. CDR3 DNA sequence: TGCAGTGCTAGTGCGGGGGTCGATCAGCCCCAGCATTTT. Protein: CSASAGVDQPQHF. The gene calls are TRBV20-1 and TRBJ1-5; D possibly corresponds to TRBD1 (5 bases). This CDR3 is 13 amino acids long. Germline CDR1 DFQATT, CDR2 SNEGSKA (reference sequence). Trimming stripped 3 bases from V and 5 bases from J, with 11 bases between.

In nucleotides, the CDR3 is TGTGCCAGCAGACAAGGACTAGCGGTCTCCTACAATGAGCAGTTCTTC. Its protein is CASRQGLAVSYNEQFF. The rearrangement links TRBV5-4 to TRBJ2-1, with 10 bases that match TRBD2. The CDR3 is made up of 16 amino acids. V dropped 5 bases and J dropped 0; count of bases not matched to a gene: 5. Per germline, CDR1 SGHNT and CDR2 YYREEE (reference sequence).

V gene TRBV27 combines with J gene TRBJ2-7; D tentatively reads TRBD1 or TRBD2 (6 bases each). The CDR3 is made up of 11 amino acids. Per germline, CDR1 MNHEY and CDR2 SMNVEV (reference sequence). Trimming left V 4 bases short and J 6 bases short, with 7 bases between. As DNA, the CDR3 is TGTGCCAGCAGTTGGGGGGCCGAGCAGTACTTC. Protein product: CASSWGAEQYF.

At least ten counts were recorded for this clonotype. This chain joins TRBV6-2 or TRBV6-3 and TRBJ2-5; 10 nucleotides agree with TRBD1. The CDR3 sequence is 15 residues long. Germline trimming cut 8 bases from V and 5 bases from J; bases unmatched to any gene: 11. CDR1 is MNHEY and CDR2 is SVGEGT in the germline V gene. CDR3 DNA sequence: TGTGCCAGCGATTCCGGGACAGGGGCCATGGAGACCCAGTACTTC. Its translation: CASDSGTGAMETQYF.

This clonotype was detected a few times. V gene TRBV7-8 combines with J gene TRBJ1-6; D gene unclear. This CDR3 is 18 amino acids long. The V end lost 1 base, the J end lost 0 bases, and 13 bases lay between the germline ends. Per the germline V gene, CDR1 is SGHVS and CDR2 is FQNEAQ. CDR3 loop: CASSLVVGGSSYNSPLHF. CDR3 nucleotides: TGTGCCAGCAGCTTAGTCGTCGGTGGAAGCTCCTATAATTCACCCCTCCACTTT.

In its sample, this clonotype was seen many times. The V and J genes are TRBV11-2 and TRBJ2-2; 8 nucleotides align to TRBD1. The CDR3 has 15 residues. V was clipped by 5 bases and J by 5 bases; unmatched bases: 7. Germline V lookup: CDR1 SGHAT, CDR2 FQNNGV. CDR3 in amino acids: CASSRDRQTTGELFF. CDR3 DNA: TGTGCCAGCAGCCGGGACAGGCAAACGACCGGGGAGCTGTTTTTT.

CDR3 DNA sequence: TGTGCCAGCAGTCTAACAGGGGGAGGAAAAGCTTTCTTT. This encodes CASSLTGGGKAFF. This chain connects TRBV6-5 to TRBJ1-1, with 8 bases fitting TRBD1. J gave up 9 bases and V 5 bases, and 8 bases lay outside the gene matches. The CDR3 runs to 13 residues. Germline V lookup: CDR1 MNHEY, CDR2 SVGAGI.